These 27 T cell receptor beta chains share one sample of origin, sequenced in a study of T cell clonotyping in hematopoietic cell transplantation. Method: immunoSEQ multiplex PCR; TCRdb's copy keeps in-frame clones and lacks some. This table holds more than 9,500 clones, 89% found once. Specimen: peripheral blood mononuclear cells. Every receptor here comes from a human donor who either received an allogeneic hematopoietic cell transplant for a myeloid malignancy or was a related donor (not recorded which). Some clones in this sample may be carry-over from other donors' samples.

This chain uses TRBV10-1 with TRBJ2-2, with D unclear. Germline V lookup: CDR1 WNHNN, CDR2 SYGVQD (reference sequence). The CDR3 runs to 13 residues. The V end was cut by 5 bases, the J end by 4 bases, with 8 bases between. CDR3 residues: CASSRDGTGELFF. The DNA for the CDR3 is TGCGCCAGCAGTAGGGATGGCACCGGGGAGCTGTTTTTT.

This chain links TRBV4-2 with TRBJ1-2, with 7 bases aligning to TRBD1. The V and J ends lost 4 bases and 5 bases, in that order; junction bases with no gene match: 13. Per germline, CDR1 LGHNA and CDR2 YNFKEQ. This CDR3 has 16 residues. The DNA for the CDR3 is TGTGCCAGCAGCCCTCCGTCAGGGGGGGGAAAGTATGGCTACACCTTC. This encodes CASSPPSGGGKYGYTF.

This clone was detected a few times. Here the CDR3 DNA reads TGTGCCAGTAAGGATTCGGGGGGGAACGATAATTCACCCCTCCACTTT. Translated: CASKDSGGNDNSPLHF. The chain employs TRBV19 and TRBJ1-6; D may be TRBD1 (5 bases). Germline V lookup: CDR1 LNHDA, CDR2 SQIVND (reference sequence). V shed 7 bases and J shed 5 bases, with 18 bases lying between them. CDR3 size: 16 residues.

This sequence joins TRBV11-2 and TRBJ1-2, with no clear D. This CDR3 is 13 amino acids long. Germline CDR1 and CDR2: SGHAT and FQNNGV. Trimming took off 3 bases at V and 4 bases at J, with 9 bases between the two ends. The CDR3 nucleotides read TGTGCCAGCAGCTTCGGCGGGATCTATGGCTACACCTTC. Translated, it gives CASSFGGIYGYTF.

The chain couples TRBV4-3 to TRBJ2-2, with D possibly being TRBD1 or TRBD2 (5 bases each). Germline values: CDR1 LGHNA, CDR2 YSLEER. The CDR3 extends over 15 amino acids. Trimming pared 0 bases from V and 4 bases from J, leaving 9 bases between. The CDR3 region has the DNA TGCGCCAGCAGCCAAGATGGGGGATTCACCGGGGAGCTGTTTTTT. This sequence encodes CASSQDGGFTGELFF.

Only one count was recorded for this clone. V and J are TRBV5-4 and TRBJ2-1; perhaps TRBD2 as D (6 bases). In germline, CDR1 is SGHNT, CDR2 YYREEE (reference sequence). The CDR3 has 15 amino acids. V was pared by 4 bases and J by 6 bases, with 17 bases between. The CDR3 DNA reads as TGTGCCAGCAGCAGCGGGTTAGGCCTCTCCAATGAGCAGTTCTTC. Residues: CASSSGLGLSNEQFF.

The rearrangement links TRBV7-9 to TRBJ2-7, with D perhaps assigned TRBD1 or TRBD2 (5 bases each). The V end was cut by 5 bases, the J end by 7 bases, with 24 bases between. The CDR3 is made up of 16 amino acids. CDR1 and CDR2 (germline): SEHNR, FQNEAQ (reference sequence). The CDR3 nucleotides are TGTGCCAGCAGCGAACCCATGGGGGTGATGGTTGGAGAGCAGTACTTC. Residues: CASSEPMGVMVGEQYF.

The chain uses TRBV7-2 and TRBJ2-2; no reliable D call. Trimming cost V 6 bases and J 1 base, with 15 bases left between them. The CDR3 is 16 residues long. The germline gives CDR1 SGHTA, CDR2 FQGNSA. CDR3: CASRVGFRGNTGELFF. CDR3 nucleotide sequence: TGTGCCAGCAGGGTGGGGTTTAGAGGGAACACCGGGGAGCTGTTTTTT.

Only one count was recorded for this clone. The chain is built from TRBV6-6 and TRBJ1-1; 7 positions agree with TRBD1. V was clipped by 2 bases and J by 8 bases; unmatched bases: 8. CDR1 MNHNY and CDR2 SVGAGI come from the germline V gene (reference sequence). The CDR3 totals 14 residues. The CDR3 spells CASSYLTGAVEAFF. The DNA of the CDR3 is TGTGCCAGCAGTTACCTTACAGGGGCGGTGGAAGCTTTCTTT.

The gene calls are TRBV5-1 and TRBJ2-7, with 7 bases fitting TRBD1. The length of the CDR3 is 14 residues. Germline V gene data show CDR1 as SGHRS and CDR2 as YFSETQ. The trim removed 0 bases at V and 7 bases at J, leaving 7 bases unmatched. CDR3 sequence: CASSLGQGPGEQYF. The CDR3 nucleotides are TGCGCCAGCAGCTTGGGACAGGGCCCAGGGGAGCAGTACTTC.

V gene TRBV7-2 combines with J gene TRBJ1-2, with 7 bases identical to TRBD1. The CDR3 contains 14 residues. Looked up from germline, CDR1 is SGHTA and CDR2 is FQGNSA. V was pared by 5 bases and J by 4 bases, with 7 bases of the junction left unmatched. The CDR3 is CASSQPGQTYGYTF. The CDR3 DNA reads as TGTGCCAGCAGCCAGCCGGGACAGACCTATGGCTACACCTTC.

This CDR3 reads CASSLQGLAYTDTQYF. CDR3 in DNA: TGTGCCAGCAGTTTACAGGGACTAGCCTACACAGATACGCAGTATTTT. The rearrangement links TRBV27 to TRBJ2-3, with 9 nucleotides matching TRBD2. In germline, CDR1 is MNHEY, CDR2 SMNVEV (reference sequence). This CDR3 spans 16 amino acids. V lost 2 bases to trimming and J lost 2 bases; unmatched junction nucleotides: 5.

A single count supports this clone. The chain joins TRBV7-8 to TRBJ2-1; TRBD1 aligns across 8 bases. The CDR3 covers 15 residues. V dropped 5 bases and J dropped 9; count of bases not matched to a gene: 12. Germline lookup yields CDR1 SGHVS and CDR2 FQNEAQ. CDR3 bases: TGTGCCAGCAGCCCGTACGGGACAGGTTCTGGTGAGCAGTTCTTC. It yields the protein CASSPYGTGSGEQFF.

In the case of this clone: An end of the junction does not agree with germline; a read error may underlie this. The rearrangement uses TRBV7-7 and TRBJ2-3, with 9 positions matching TRBD2. This CDR3 has 17 amino acids. From germline, CDR1 is SSHAT and CDR2 FNYEAQ (reference sequence). CDR3 residues: CASSRTPLAGWADTQYF. The CDR3, as DNA: TGTGCTAGCAGCCGTACCCCTCTAGCGGGGTGGGCAGATACGCAGTATTTT. Full variable domain (remainder filled in from reference TRBV7-7 and TRBJ2-3): GAGVSQSPRYKVTKRGQDVTLRCDPISSHATLYWYQQALGQGPEFLTYFNYEAQPDKSGLPSDRFSAERPEGSISTLTIQRTEQRDSAMYRCASSRTPLAGWADTQYFGPGTRLTVL.

This clone came up once. The J gene is TRBJ1-4, the V gene TRBV2, with D possibly being TRBD1 (5 bases). This CDR3 contains 14 residues. Germline V lookup: CDR1 SNHLY, CDR2 FYNNEI. Trimming took 8 bases from V and 5 from J, leaving 15 bases between them. The DNA of the CDR3 is TGTGCCAGCCTCAAGTCTTGGGGGAATGAAAAACTGTTTTTT. Translated, it gives CASLKSWGNEKLFF.

The CDR3 nucleotides read TGTGCCAGCACCCTCCAGTTGGTCACCGGGGAGCTGTTTTTT. Translating it yields CASTLQLVTGELFF. V is TRBV7-9 and J is TRBJ2-2, with no clear D. In germline, CDR1 is SEHNR, CDR2 FQNEAQ (reference sequence). This CDR3 comprises 14 residues. Trimming left V 7 bases short and J 4 bases short, with 13 bases between.

J is TRBJ2-3 and V is TRBV29-1; D perhaps matches TRBD2 (5 bases). CDR3 length: 12 amino acids. The V and J ends lost 5 bases and 4 bases respectively, with 10 bases between them. Germline V lookup: CDR1 SQVTM, CDR2 ANQGSEA. In DNA, the CDR3 is TGCAGCGTTCAAGGACTTGCAGATACGCAGTATTTT. Its protein is CSVQGLADTQYF.

In DNA form, the CDR3 reads TGTGCCAGCAGCTTCGTAGGGGATACGCAGTATTTT. Its translation: CASSFVGDTQYF. V usage is TRBV7-6 and J usage is TRBJ2-3, with D unclear. The CDR3 loop spans 12 amino acids. Germline values: CDR1 SGHVS, CDR2 FNYEAQ. V was shortened by 3 bases and J by 6 bases, with 7 bases between the two germline ends.

The rearrangement joins TRBV14 to TRBJ2-2, with TRBD2 identical over 9 bases. The CDR3 consists of 16 residues. The V gene's germline CDR1 is SGHDN and CDR2 FVKESK. Trimming at V came to 2 bases and at J to 2 bases, leaving 3 bases not matched to a gene. The CDR3 nucleotides are TGTGCCAGCAGCCAACTAGCGGGGCCCAACACCGGGGAGCTGTTTTTT. Amino acids: CASSQLAGPNTGELFF.

The chain joins TRBV11-3 to TRBJ2-2; D remains unclear. Germline assignment: CDR1 SGHNT and CDR2 YENEEA. Deletions cut 1 base from V and 6 bases from J, with 9 bases between. This CDR3 is built from 14 residues. Here the CDR3 DNA reads TGTGCCAGCAGCTTAGGTCGTAGCTCCGGGGAGCTGTTTTTT. The encoded protein is CASSLGRSSGELFF. The full variable domain, rest sourced from reference TRBV11-3 and TRBJ2-2, is EAGVVQSPRYKIIEKKQPVAFWCNPISGHNTLYWYLQNLGQGPELLIRYENEEAVDDSQLPKDRFSAERLKGVDSTLKIQPAELGDSAVYLCASSLGRSSGELFFGEGSRLTVL.

The V and J genes are TRBV4-1 and TRBJ1-5; D gene uncertain. Looked up from germline, CDR1 is MGHRA and CDR2 is YSYEKL. The CDR3 totals 18 residues. Trimming pared 0 bases from V and 3 bases from J, leaving 18 bases between. The CDR3 protein is CASSQEVSRWGDNQPQHF. In DNA, the CDR3 is TGCGCCAGCAGCCAAGAAGTTTCGCGGTGGGGAGACAATCAGCCCCAGCATTTT.

Written as DNA, the CDR3 is TGTGCCAGCAGCTTTACCGTAAATGAAAAACTGTTTTTT. It encodes CASSFTVNEKLFF. The chain is built from TRBV7-9 and TRBJ1-4; D is unclear. Trimming shortened V by 3 bases and J by 5 bases, and 7 bases separated the two germline ends. The CDR3 runs 13 residues. Germline V CDR1 and CDR2: SEHNR, FQNEAQ (reference sequence). The variable domain in full, completed from reference TRBV7-9 and TRBJ1-4, reads DTGVSQNPRHKITKRGQNVTFRCDPISEHNRLYWYRQTLGQGPEFLTYFQNEAQLEKSRLLSDRFSAERPKGSFSTLEIQRTEQGDSAMYLCASSFTVNEKLFFGSGTQLSVL.

This clone was seen a few times. The chain carries TRBV5-4 and TRBJ1-1; D call uncertain. This CDR3 is built from 13 residues. Trimming left V 4 bases short and J 2 bases short, with 9 bases between. CDR1 and CDR2 from the germline V gene are SGHNT and YYREEE (reference sequence). CDR3 in DNA: TGTGCCAGCAGCCCTCGACTAAACACTGAAGCTTTCTTT. Its protein product is CASSPRLNTEAFF. Full variable domain (rest looked up from reference TRBV5-4 and TRBJ1-1): ETGVTQSPTHLIKTRGQQVTLRCSSQSGHNTVSWYQQALGQGPQFIFQYYREEENGRGNFPPRFSGLQFPNYSSELNVNALELDDSALYLCASSPRLNTEAFFGQGTRLTVV.

V gene TRBV29-1 combines with J gene TRBJ2-7; D is uncertain. Trimming took 3 bases from V and 0 from J, leaving 6 bases between them. The CDR3 length is 12 residues. In germline, CDR1 is SQVTM, CDR2 ANQGSEA. CDR3 in amino acids: CSVEGYSYEQYF. DNA of the CDR3: TGCAGCGTTGAGGGTTACTCCTACGAGCAGTACTTC.

The chain uses TRBV14 and TRBJ2-5, with D unresolved. Germline-derived CDR1 and CDR2 are SGHDN and FVKESK. The CDR3 consists of 14 residues. The V end was cut by 0 bases, the J end by 7 bases, with 12 bases between. The CDR3 DNA is TGTGCCAGCAGCCAAGATGTGACAAAAGGGACCCAGTACTTC. Protein sequence: CASSQDVTKGTQYF.

This chain joins TRBV19 and TRBJ2-7; D is undetermined. Trimming cost V 1 base and J 0 bases, with 7 bases left between them. Germline V gene lookup returns CDR1 LNHDA and CDR2 SQIVND (reference sequence). This CDR3 spans 14 amino acids. CDR3 nucleotide sequence: TGTGCCAGTAGTATAGTGGACGGCTCCTACGAGCAGTACTTC. This gives the protein CASSIVDGSYEQYF.

This chain joins TRBV20-1 and TRBJ2-4; D is unclear. The germline V and J ends were trimmed by 5 bases and 9 bases, with 11 bases remaining between them. Germline assignment: CDR1 DFQATT and CDR2 SNEGSKA (reference sequence). This CDR3 contains 11 residues. CDR3 sequence reads: CSAREDGIQYF. Written as DNA, the CDR3 is TGCAGTGCTCGCGAAGATGGCATTCAGTACTTC.